The 2 T cell receptor beta chains listed next were all sequenced from one sample in a study of shared clonotypes between healthy human individuals. Some clones are missing from TCRdb's copy, which holds only in-frame ones; the method was immunoSEQ multiplex PCR. The sample contains just over 2,000,000 clones, about 95% of which appear only once. Positive CCR7 selection of CD45RO-negative cells yielded the naive CD8 cells, and terminally differentiated effector memory CD45RA+ cells were excluded. The sample was naive CD8+ T cells sorted from blood. Receptor source: a man younger than 35 in good health.

This clone was observed once. The V gene is TRBV5-1, the J gene TRBJ2-7; no firm D call. CDR1 is SGHRS, CDR2 YFSETQ, per germline. The CDR3 contains 13 residues. The V end was cut by 4 bases, the J end by 5 bases, with 13 bases between. The CDR3 DNA sequence: TGCGCCAGCAGCCTGATCCGCGGCCACGAGCAGTACTTC. It codes for CASSLIRGHEQYF.

V and J are TRBV7-2 and TRBJ2-3; 7 bases match TRBD2. CDR3 length: 16 amino acids. V lost 3 bases, J lost 0 bases, and 6 bases stayed unmatched. CDR1 is SGHTA, CDR2 FQGNSA, per germline. CDR3 sequence reads: CASSFLVSGSTDTQYF. The CDR3 DNA reads as TGTGCCAGCAGCTTCTTGGTTAGCGGGAGCACAGATACGCAGTATTTT.